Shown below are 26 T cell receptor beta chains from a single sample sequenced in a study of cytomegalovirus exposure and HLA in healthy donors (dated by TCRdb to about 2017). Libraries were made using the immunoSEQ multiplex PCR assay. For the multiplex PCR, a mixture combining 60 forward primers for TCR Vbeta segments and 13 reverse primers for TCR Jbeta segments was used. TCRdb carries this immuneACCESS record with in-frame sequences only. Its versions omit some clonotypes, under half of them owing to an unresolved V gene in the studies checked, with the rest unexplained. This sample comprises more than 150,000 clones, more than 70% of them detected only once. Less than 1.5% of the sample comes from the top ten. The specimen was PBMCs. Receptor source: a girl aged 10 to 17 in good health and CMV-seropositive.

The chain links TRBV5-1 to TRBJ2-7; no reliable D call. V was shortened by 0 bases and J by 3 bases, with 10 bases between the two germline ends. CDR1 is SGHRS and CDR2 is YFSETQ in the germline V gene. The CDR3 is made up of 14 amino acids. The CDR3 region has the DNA TGCGCCAGCAGCTTGGGAGGTCCTTTCTACGAGCAGTACTTC. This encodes CASSLGGPFYEQYF.

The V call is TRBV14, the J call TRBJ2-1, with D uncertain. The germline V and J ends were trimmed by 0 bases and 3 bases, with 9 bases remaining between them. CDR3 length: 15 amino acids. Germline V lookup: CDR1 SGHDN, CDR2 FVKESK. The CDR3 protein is CASSQDVSLYNEQFF. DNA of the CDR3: TGTGCCAGCAGCCAAGATGTTTCTCTCTACAATGAGCAGTTCTTC.

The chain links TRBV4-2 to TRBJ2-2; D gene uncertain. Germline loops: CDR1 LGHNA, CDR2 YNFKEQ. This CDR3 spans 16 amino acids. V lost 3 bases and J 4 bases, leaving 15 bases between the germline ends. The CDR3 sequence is CASSHASYGGTGELFF. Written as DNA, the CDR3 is TGTGCCAGCAGCCATGCTAGTTACGGTGGCACCGGGGAGCTGTTTTTT.

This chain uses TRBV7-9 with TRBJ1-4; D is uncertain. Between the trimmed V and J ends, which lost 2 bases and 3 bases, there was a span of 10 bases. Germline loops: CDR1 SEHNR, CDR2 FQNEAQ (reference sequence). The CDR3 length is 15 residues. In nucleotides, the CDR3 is TGTGCCAGCAGCTTATCCGGGAGGGCTAATGAAAAACTGTTTTTT. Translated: CASSLSGRANEKLFF.

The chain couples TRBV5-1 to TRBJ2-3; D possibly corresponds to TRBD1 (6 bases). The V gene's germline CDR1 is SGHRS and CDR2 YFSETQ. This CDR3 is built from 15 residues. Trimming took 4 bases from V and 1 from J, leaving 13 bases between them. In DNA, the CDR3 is TGCGCCAGCAGCCAACAGGGTCCCCGCACAGATACGCAGTATTTT. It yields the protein CASSQQGPRTDTQYF.

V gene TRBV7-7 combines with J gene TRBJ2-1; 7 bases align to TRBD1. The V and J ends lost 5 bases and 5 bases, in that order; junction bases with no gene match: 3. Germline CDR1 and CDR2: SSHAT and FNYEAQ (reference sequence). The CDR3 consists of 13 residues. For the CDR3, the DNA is TGTGCCAGCAGCACGGACAGGAACAATGAGCAGTTCTTC. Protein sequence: CASSTDRNNEQFF.

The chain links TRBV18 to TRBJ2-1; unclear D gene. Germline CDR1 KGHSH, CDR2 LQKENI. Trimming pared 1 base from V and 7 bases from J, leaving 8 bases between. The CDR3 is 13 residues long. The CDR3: CASSPRYSNEQFF. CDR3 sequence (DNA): TGTGCCAGCTCACCACGCTACTCAAATGAGCAGTTCTTC.

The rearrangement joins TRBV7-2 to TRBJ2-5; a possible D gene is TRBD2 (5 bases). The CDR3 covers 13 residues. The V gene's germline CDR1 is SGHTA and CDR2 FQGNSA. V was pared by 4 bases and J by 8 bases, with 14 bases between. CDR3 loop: CASSSMPGNTQYF. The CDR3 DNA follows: TGTGCCAGCAGCTCCATGCCCGGGAATACCCAGTACTTC.

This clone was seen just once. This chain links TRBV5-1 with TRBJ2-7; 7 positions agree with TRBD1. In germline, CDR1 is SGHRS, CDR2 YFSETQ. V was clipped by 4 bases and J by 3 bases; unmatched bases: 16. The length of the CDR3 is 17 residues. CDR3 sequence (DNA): TGCGCCAGCAGCAACTACTGGGACAGAAGAATGATCTACGAGCAGTACTTC. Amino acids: CASSNYWDRRMIYEQYF.

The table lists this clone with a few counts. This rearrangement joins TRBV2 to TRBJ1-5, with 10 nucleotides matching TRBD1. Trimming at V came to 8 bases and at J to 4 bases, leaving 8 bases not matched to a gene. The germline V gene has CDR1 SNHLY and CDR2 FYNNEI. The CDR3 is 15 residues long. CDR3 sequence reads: CASVPRTGGNQPQHF. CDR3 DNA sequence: TGTGCCAGCGTACCACGGACAGGGGGGAATCAGCCCCAGCATTTT.

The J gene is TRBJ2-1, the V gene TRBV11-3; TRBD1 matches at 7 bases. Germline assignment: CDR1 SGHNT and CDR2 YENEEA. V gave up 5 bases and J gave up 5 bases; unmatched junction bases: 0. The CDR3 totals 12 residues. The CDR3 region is CASSDRDNEQFF. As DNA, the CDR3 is TGTGCCAGCAGCGACAGGGACAATGAGCAGTTCTTC.

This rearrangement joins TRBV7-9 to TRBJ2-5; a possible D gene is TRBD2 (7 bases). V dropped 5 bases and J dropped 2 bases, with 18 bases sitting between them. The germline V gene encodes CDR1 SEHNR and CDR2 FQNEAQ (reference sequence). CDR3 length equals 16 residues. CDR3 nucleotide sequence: TGTGCCAGCAGCACTATCGGGGGGCCCCTTCAAGAGACCCAGTACTTC. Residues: CASSTIGGPLQETQYF.

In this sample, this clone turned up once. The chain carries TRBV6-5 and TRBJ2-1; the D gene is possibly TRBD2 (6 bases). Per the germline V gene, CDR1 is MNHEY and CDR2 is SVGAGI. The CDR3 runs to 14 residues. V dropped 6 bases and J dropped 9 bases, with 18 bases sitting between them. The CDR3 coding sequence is TGTGCCAGCAGAGAACCGGGGGAAGGCGCTGAGCAGTTCTTC. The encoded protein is CASREPGEGAEQFF.

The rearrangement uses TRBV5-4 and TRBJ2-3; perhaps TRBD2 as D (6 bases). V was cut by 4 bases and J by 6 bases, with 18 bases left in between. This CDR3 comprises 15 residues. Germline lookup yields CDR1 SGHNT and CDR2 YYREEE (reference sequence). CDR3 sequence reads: CASSPAGGKPDTQYF. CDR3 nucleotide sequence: TGTGCCAGCAGCCCGGCCGGCGGGAAGCCGGATACGCAGTATTTT.

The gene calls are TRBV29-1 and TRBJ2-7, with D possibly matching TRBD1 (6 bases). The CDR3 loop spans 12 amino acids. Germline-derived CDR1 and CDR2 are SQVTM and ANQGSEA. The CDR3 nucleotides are TGCAAAAGGGGGACGGTAGCCTACGAGCAGTACTTC. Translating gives CKRGTVAYEQYF.

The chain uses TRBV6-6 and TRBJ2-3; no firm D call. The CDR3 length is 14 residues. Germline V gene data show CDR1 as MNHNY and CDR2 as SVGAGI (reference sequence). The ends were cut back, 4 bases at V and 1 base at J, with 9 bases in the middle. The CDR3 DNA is TGTGCCAGCAGTTTAGTGCAGGGCACAGATACGCAGTATTTT. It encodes CASSLVQGTDTQYF.

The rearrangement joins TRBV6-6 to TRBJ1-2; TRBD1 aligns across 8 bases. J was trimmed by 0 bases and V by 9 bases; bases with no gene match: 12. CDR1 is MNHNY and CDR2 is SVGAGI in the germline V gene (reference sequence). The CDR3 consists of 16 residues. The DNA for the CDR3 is TGTGCCAGTCGGGCAGGGGGCGCGTTAGCTAACTATGGCTACACCTTC. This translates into CASRAGGALANYGYTF.

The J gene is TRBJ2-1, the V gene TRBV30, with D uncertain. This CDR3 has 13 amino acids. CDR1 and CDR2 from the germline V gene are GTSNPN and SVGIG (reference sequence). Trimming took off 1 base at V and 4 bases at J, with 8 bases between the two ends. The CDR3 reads CAWSANIYNEQFF. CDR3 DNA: TGTGCCTGGAGTGCGAACATTTACAATGAGCAGTTCTTC.

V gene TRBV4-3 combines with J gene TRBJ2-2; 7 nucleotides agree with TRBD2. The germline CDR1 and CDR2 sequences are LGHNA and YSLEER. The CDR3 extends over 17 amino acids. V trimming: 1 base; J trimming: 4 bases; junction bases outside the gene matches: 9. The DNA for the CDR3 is TGCGCCAGCAGCCAAGGAGTCGGCGGGAGCGGCACCGGGGAGCTGTTTTTT. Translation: CASSQGVGGSGTGELFF.

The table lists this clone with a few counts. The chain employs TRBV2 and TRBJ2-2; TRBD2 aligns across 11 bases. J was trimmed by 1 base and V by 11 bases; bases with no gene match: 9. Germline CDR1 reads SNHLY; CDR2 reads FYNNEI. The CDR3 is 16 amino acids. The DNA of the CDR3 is TGTGCCTGCTCGCCGGGACTAGCGGTGAACACCGGGGAGCTGTTTTTT. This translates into CACSPGLAVNTGELFF.

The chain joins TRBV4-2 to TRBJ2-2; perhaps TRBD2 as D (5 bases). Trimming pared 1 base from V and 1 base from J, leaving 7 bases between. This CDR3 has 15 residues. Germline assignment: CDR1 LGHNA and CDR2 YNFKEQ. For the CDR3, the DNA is TGTGCCAGCAGCCAAGTAAGCGGGAACACCGGGGAGCTGTTTTTT. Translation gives CASSQVSGNTGELFF.

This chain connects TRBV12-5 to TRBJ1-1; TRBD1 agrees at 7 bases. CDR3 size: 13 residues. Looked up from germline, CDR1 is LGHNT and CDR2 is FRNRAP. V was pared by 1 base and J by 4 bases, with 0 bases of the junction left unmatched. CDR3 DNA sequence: TGTGCTAGTGGTTTGGCAGGGGGCACTGAAGCTTTCTTT. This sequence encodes CASGLAGGTEAFF. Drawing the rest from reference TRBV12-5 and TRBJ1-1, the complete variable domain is DARVTQTPRHKVTEMGQEVTMRCQPILGHNTVFWYRQTMMQGLELLAYFRNRAPLDDSGMPKDRFSAEMPDATLATLKIQPSEPRDSAVYFCASGLAGGTEAFFGQGTRLTVV.

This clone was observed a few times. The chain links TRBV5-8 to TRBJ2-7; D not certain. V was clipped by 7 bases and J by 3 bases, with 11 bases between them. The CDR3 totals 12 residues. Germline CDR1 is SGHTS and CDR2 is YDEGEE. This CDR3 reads CASYRVFYEQYF. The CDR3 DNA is TGTGCCAGCTACCGGGTGTTCTACGAGCAGTACTTC.

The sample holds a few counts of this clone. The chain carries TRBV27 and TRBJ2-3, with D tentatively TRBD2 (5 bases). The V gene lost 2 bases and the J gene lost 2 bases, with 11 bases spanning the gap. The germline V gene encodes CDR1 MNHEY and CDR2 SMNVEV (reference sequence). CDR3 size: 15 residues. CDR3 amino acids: CASSLGGPLTDTQYF. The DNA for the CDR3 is TGTGCCAGCAGTTTAGGCGGGCCCCTCACAGATACGCAGTATTTT.

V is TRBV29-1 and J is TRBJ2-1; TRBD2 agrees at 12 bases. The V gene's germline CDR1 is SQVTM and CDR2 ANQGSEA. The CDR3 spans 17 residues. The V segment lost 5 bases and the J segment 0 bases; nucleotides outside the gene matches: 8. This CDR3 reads CSVPALTSGSSYNEQFF. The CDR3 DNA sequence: TGCAGCGTTCCGGCCCTGACTAGCGGGAGCTCCTACAATGAGCAGTTCTTC.

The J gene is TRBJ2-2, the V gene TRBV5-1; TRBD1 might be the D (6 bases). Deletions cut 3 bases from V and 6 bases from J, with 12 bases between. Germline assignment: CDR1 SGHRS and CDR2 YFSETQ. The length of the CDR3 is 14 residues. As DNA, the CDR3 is TGCGCCAGCAGCTCCGCAGGGGATGCCGGGGAGCTGTTTTTT. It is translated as CASSSAGDAGELFF.